The 23 T cell receptor beta chains presented below share a single source sample, sequenced in a study of blood T cell repertoires in COVID-19. Sequencing was performed with immunoSEQ multiplex PCR; in TCRdb, only in-frame clones are kept and a portion is missing. In the table there are about 28,000 clones, about nine tenths of which are singletons. The sequenced material came from peripheral blood. The receptors here all came from a man between 60 and 70 years old with active COVID-19.

This chain uses TRBV20-1 with TRBJ2-3; D is possibly TRBD2 (5 bases). The CDR3 is 11 residues long. Looked up from germline, CDR1 is DFQATT and CDR2 is SNEGSKA (reference sequence). The V and J ends lost 3 bases and 7 bases respectively, with 8 bases between them. The CDR3 region has the DNA TGCAGTGCTAGGGCTAGCAATACGCAGTATTTT. It translates to CSARASNTQYF.

J is TRBJ1-2 and V is TRBV6-6; 9 bases agree with TRBD1. Looked up from germline, CDR1 is MNHNY and CDR2 is SVGAGI (reference sequence). J was trimmed by 3 bases and V by 6 bases; bases with no gene match: 5. The CDR3 is made up of 14 amino acids. CDR3 in DNA: TGTGCCAGCAGCTGGGACAGGGATTACTATGGCTACACCTTC. It translates to CASSWDRDYYGYTF.

The rearrangement joins TRBV19 to TRBJ1-1, with D maybe TRBD1 (6 bases). CDR3 length: 14 residues. Germline-derived CDR1 and CDR2 are LNHDA and SQIVND (reference sequence). With 7 bases removed from V and 1 base from J, the gap between germline ends came to 13 bases. CDR3 sequence reads: CASTPDSQNTEAFF. For the CDR3, the DNA is TGTGCCAGTACTCCGGACAGCCAGAACACTGAAGCTTTCTTT.

CDR3 sequence (DNA): TGTGCCAGCAGTTGGGGCAGTCCCTACGAGCAGTACTTC. Translated: CASSWGSPYEQYF. V gene TRBV12-3 or TRBV12-4 combines with J gene TRBJ2-7; weak D call: TRBD1 (5 bases). This CDR3 contains 13 residues. The germline V and J ends were trimmed by 4 bases and 2 bases, with 9 bases remaining between them.

This clone was found a few times. The chain employs TRBV9 and TRBJ1-1; D is perhaps TRBD1 (5 bases). Germline V CDR1 and CDR2: SGDLS, YYNGEE. This CDR3 contains 15 residues. V was clipped by 3 bases and J by 3 bases, with 15 bases between them. The CDR3 DNA is TGTGCCAGCAGCGCTACACTCGGGGGGTACACTGAAGCTTTCTTT. It is translated as CASSATLGGYTEAFF.

The chain joins TRBV3-1 (or the pseudogene TRBV3-2) to TRBJ1-3; 10 bases line up with TRBD1. Germline-derived CDR1 and CDR2 are LGHDT and YNNKEL (reference sequence). The CDR3 has 16 residues. After removal of 1 base from V and 6 bases from J, the junction contained 6 bases not matched to a gene. CDR3 residues: CASSQASTGGLNTIYF. The CDR3 bases are TGTGCCAGCAGCCAAGCTTCGACAGGGGGCTTAAACACCATATATTTT.

The chain has TRBV19 and TRBJ1-5; a possible D gene is TRBD1 (5 bases). Trimming removed 7 bases from V and 7 bases from J, with 11 bases in between. In germline, CDR1 is LNHDA, CDR2 SQIVND (reference sequence). There are 12 residues in the CDR3. The CDR3 DNA reads as TGTGCCAGTACTGCAGGGTTCCAGCCCCAGCATTTT. The encoded protein is CASTAGFQPQHF.

This clone was seen only a few times. This chain links TRBV24-1 with TRBJ1-5, with a weak D call TRBD1 (6 bases). Per germline, CDR1 KGHDR and CDR2 SFDVKD. CDR3 length equals 16 residues. Trimming cost V 4 bases and J 0 bases, with 12 bases left between them. CDR3: CATSDQTGDSNQPQHF. CDR3 sequence (DNA): TGTGCCACCAGTGACCAGACAGGAGATAGCAATCAGCCCCAGCATTTT.

The rearrangement uses TRBV7-8 and TRBJ1-6; 12 nucleotides align to TRBD1. The CDR3 has 17 residues. J was trimmed by 4 bases and V by 5 bases; bases with no gene match: 6. CDR1 is SGHVS and CDR2 is FQNEAQ in the germline V gene. CDR3 loop: CASSPGTGGAYNSPLHF. The CDR3 DNA follows: TGTGCCAGCAGCCCGGGGACAGGGGGCGCGTATAATTCACCCCTCCACTTT. Full variable domain (outside the CDR3, taken from reference TRBV7-8 and TRBJ1-6): GAGVSQSPRYKVAKRGQDVALRCDPISGHVSLFWYQQALGQGPEFLTYFQNEAQLDKSGLPSDRFFAERPEGSVSTLKIQRTQQEDSAVYLCASSPGTGGAYNSPLHFGNGTRLTVT.

The genes are TRBV5-1 and TRBJ1-2; D not certain. CDR3 size: 16 residues. Trimming cost V 4 bases and J 4 bases, with 20 bases left between them. Looked up from germline, CDR1 is SGHRS and CDR2 is YFSETQ. This CDR3 reads CASSTARGPEPYGYTF. The CDR3 nucleotides are TGCGCCAGCAGCACCGCCCGGGGTCCAGAGCCCTATGGCTACACCTTC.

The gene calls are TRBV10-3 and TRBJ1-5; 7 nucleotides line up with TRBD1. CDR1 is ENHRY and CDR2 is SYGVKD in the germline V gene. This CDR3 has 15 residues. J was trimmed by 1 base and V by 4 bases; bases with no gene match: 4. CDR3 DNA: TGTGCCATCAGTGGGACAGGCCCCAGCAATCAGCCCCAGCATTTT. Translation: CAISGTGPSNQPQHF.

The rearrangement joins TRBV4-2 to TRBJ2-5, with 11 bases fitting TRBD2. CDR1 and CDR2 from the germline V gene are LGHNA and YNFKEQ. The CDR3 length is 17 residues. The V segment lost 0 bases and the J segment 5 bases; nucleotides outside the gene matches: 8. The CDR3 protein is CASSQDPLAGGGETQYF. DNA for the CDR3: TGTGCCAGCAGCCAAGATCCCCTAGCGGGGGGTGGGGAGACCCAGTACTTC.

The chain uses TRBV7-2 and TRBJ1-2; 11 bases are shared with TRBD1. The germline CDR1 and CDR2 sequences are SGHTA and FQGNSA. The CDR3 totals 15 residues. With 5 bases clipped from V and 4 bases from J, the junction kept 6 bases outside the gene matches. The CDR3 DNA reads TGTGCCAGCAGCCTCCGGACAGGGGGCGCCTATGGCTACACCTTC. Its protein product is CASSLRTGGAYGYTF.

The chain joins TRBV6-4 to TRBJ2-2; TRBD2 agrees at 7 bases. Germline trimming cut 5 bases from V and 1 base from J; bases unmatched to any gene: 4. The CDR3 consists of 15 residues. From germline, CDR1 is MRHNA and CDR2 SNTAGT. CDR3 loop: CASSPRGGNTGELFF. CDR3 nucleotide sequence: TGTGCCAGCAGTCCCCGCGGGGGGAACACCGGGGAGCTGTTTTTT.

The chain carries TRBV12-3 or TRBV12-4 and TRBJ1-1, with 7 bases lining up with TRBD1. This CDR3 is 13 amino acids long. The ends lost 5 bases at V and 4 bases at J; junction bases unmatched: 4. CDR3 sequence reads: CASSKQGTTEAFF. As DNA, the CDR3 is TGTGCCAGCAGTAAACAGGGGACCACTGAAGCTTTCTTT.

This chain links TRBV7-2 with TRBJ2-6; D perhaps matches TRBD1 (6 bases). The CDR3 loop spans 17 amino acids. Germline loops: CDR1 SGHTA, CDR2 FQGNSA. Trimming stripped 3 bases from V and 0 bases from J, with 12 bases between. CDR3 residues: CASSFRGTPSGANVLTF. CDR3 DNA: TGTGCCAGCAGCTTTCGAGGGACACCCTCTGGGGCCAACGTCCTGACTTTC.

The rearrangement joins TRBV5-6 to TRBJ2-7; 11 bases are shared with TRBD1. The CDR3 runs 15 residues. Germline V gene lookup returns CDR1 SGHDT and CDR2 YYEEEE. The V and J ends lost 3 bases and 9 bases, in that order; junction bases with no gene match: 11. In DNA, the CDR3 is TGTGCCAGCAGCTGGACCGGGACAGGGGGTATAGGGCAGTACTTC. Translated: CASSWTGTGGIGQYF.

This clone was recorded a few times. This chain joins TRBV2 and TRBJ1-2; TRBD1 might be the D (5 bases). The CDR3 is 15 residues long. In germline, CDR1 is SNHLY, CDR2 FYNNEI. V was trimmed by 0 bases and J by 4 bases, leaving 12 bases between them. The CDR3 nucleotides read TGTGCCAGCAGTGAAGCGGCCGGGGGTAGCTATGGCTACACCTTC. It specifies CASSEAAGGSYGYTF.

The gene calls are TRBV11-2 and TRBJ2-1; 9 bases are a match to TRBD1. The CDR3 covers 13 residues. Per the germline V gene, CDR1 is SGHAT and CDR2 is FQNNGV. The junction had 2 bases not matched to a gene; V was cut back by 4 bases and J by 7 bases. CDR3: CASSWGTGNEQFF. As DNA, the CDR3 is TGTGCCAGCAGCTGGGGGACAGGGAATGAGCAGTTCTTC.

The J gene is TRBJ2-2, the V gene TRBV27; perhaps TRBD1 as D (6 bases). This CDR3 is 14 amino acids long. Germline V gives CDR1 MNHEY, CDR2 SMNVEV (reference sequence). Trimming took 1 base from V and 6 from J, leaving 9 bases between them. Here the CDR3 DNA reads TGTGCCAGCAGTTTATACAGGGCCGCCGGGGAGCTGTTTTTT. Translating gives CASSLYRAAGELFF.

This clone was recorded a few times. CDR3 region: CASSQARQETNTGELFF. The CDR3 bases are TGTGCCAGCAGCCAAGCCCGACAGGAAACGAACACCGGGGAGCTGTTTTTT. This chain uses TRBV4-2 with TRBJ2-2; TRBD1 is a possible D gene (6 bases). V lost 1 base, J lost 0 bases, and 12 bases lay in between. This CDR3 comprises 17 residues. CDR1 is LGHNA, CDR2 YNFKEQ, per germline.

The V call is TRBV6-5, the J call TRBJ2-1, with 10 bases identical to TRBD1. This CDR3 has 16 residues. Trimming took 2 bases from V and 15 from J; bases not matched to a gene: 16. Germline V gene data show CDR1 as MNHEY and CDR2 as SVGAGI. The CDR3 DNA follows: TGTGCCAGCAGTTACCCGCGATGGACAGGGGGGGCCCCAGGGTTCTTC. Translated: CASSYPRWTGGAPGFF.

V gene TRBV9 combines with J gene TRBJ1-1; 7 nucleotides agree with TRBD1. V lost 0 bases, J lost 3 bases, and 11 bases stayed unmatched. The CDR3 is 17 residues long. The germline V gene has CDR1 SGDLS and CDR2 YYNGEE. CDR3 sequence (DNA): TGTGCCAGCAGCGTAGGGGACAGCCCTACCGTGGACACTGAAGCTTTCTTT. It codes for CASSVGDSPTVDTEAFF.